This T cell receptor beta chain originates from a study of blood T cell repertoires in COVID-19. Whole-study context: Samples of COVID-19 (acute and convalescent) were obtained from the United States, Italy and Spain.

The germline gives CDR1 ENHRY, CDR2 SYGVKD. The V end lost 4 bases, the J end lost 8 bases, and 11 bases lay between the germline ends. CDR3 length: 13 amino acids. Method: immunoSEQ multiplex PCR; TCRdb's copy keeps in-frame clones and lacks some. The sample includes some 49,000 clones, more than 90% of them seen just once. J is TRBJ1-4 and V is TRBV10-3, with D possibly being TRBD1 (5 bases). The receptor comes from a man in his forties or fifties with active COVID-19. Sequenced input: peripheral blood. The CDR3 sequence is CAISAGQGEKLFF. CDR3 coding DNA: TGTGCCATCAGTGCAGGGCAAGGAGAAAAACTGTTTTTT.